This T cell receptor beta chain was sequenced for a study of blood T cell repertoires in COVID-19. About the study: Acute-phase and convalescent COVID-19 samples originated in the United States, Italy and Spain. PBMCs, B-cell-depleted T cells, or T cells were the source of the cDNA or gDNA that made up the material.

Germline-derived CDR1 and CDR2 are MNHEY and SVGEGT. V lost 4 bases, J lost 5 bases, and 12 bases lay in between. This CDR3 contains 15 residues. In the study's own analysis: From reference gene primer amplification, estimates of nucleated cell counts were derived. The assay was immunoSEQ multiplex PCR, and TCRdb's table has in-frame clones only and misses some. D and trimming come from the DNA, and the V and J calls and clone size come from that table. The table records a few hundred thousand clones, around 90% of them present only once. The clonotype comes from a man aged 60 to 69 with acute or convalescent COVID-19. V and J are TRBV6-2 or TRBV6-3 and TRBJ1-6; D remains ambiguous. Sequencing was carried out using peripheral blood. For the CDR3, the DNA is TGTGCCAGCAGTTCCAGGACTCGGGATAATTCACCCCTCCACTTT. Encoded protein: CASSSRTRDNSPLHF.